The 24 T cell receptor beta chains presented below share a single source sample, sequenced in a study of T cells in women clearing cervical HPV infection listed by TCRdb under 2018. Receptor amplification or capture employed the immunoSEQ multiplex PCR assay. TCRdb mirrors the immuneACCESS table, restricted to in-frame sequences. Some clones are absent from its copies; in checked studies, under half trace to an unresolved V gene, and the reason for the others is unknown. The sample table gives under 45,000 clones. Around 5.5% of the sample lies in the top ten. Material for sequencing was blood buffy coat. The receptors here all came from a woman aged 18-69 years with a cervical HPV16 infection that either progressed to CIN3+ or cleared (not recorded which).

A remark on this clone: Coverage ceases 3 residues before the CDR3 finishes, and the germline J gene fills in the end. This chain connects TRBV30 to TRBJ1-2; D unclear. The germline V and J ends were trimmed by 8 bases and 6 bases, with 19 bases remaining between them. The CDR3 extends over 13 amino acids. CDR1 and CDR2 (germline): GTSNPN, SVGIG (reference sequence). The CDR3: CAQSLAVAHGYTF. The DNA read from the CDR3 is TGTGCCCAGTCGCTAGCGGTAGCACATGGC.

On this clone itself: The read ends 3 residues shy of where the CDR3 ends; the end is completed using the germline J gene. V gene TRBV7-2 combines with J gene TRBJ2-2; D is unresolved. V was shortened by 5 bases and J by 5 bases, with 6 bases between the two germline ends. Germline V lookup: CDR1 SGHTA, CDR2 FQGNSA. This CDR3 spans 12 amino acids. CDR3 sequence reads: CASSPLTGELFF. CDR3 bases read: TGTGCCAGCAGCCCCCTTACCGGGGAG.

With respect to this clone: The CDR3 extends 3 residues past the end of the read, so its final part is completed from the germline J gene. This chain links TRBV11-3 with TRBJ1-1; 7 bases align to TRBD1. V shed 5 bases and J 3 bases; nucleotides not matched to a gene: 6. The length of the CDR3 is 14 residues. Germline CDR1 and CDR2: SGHNT and YENEEA. CDR3 sequence reads: CASSPQGGYTEAFF. The CDR3 DNA, read in part, is TGTGCCAGCAGCCCCCAGGGGGGTTACACTGAA. The full variable domain, in which reference TRBV11-3 and TRBJ1-1 provide the parts outside the CDR3, is EAGVVQSPRYKIIEKKQPVAFWCNPISGHNTLYWYLQNLGQGPELLIRYENEEAVDDSQLPKDRFSAERLKGVDSTLKIQPAELGDSAVYLCASSPQGGYTEAFFGQGTRLTVV.

Worth noting for this clone: The read ends 3 residues shy of where the CDR3 ends; the end is completed using the germline J gene. V and J are TRBV27 and TRBJ2-1; TRBD2 agrees at 7 bases. Germline CDR1 and CDR2: MNHEY and SMNVEV (reference sequence). The CDR3 runs 17 residues. Germline trimming cut 0 bases from V and 0 bases from J; bases unmatched to any gene: 5. The DNA read from the CDR3 is TGTGCCAGCAGTTTATCGGGCGGGAGACTCTCCTACAATGAG. Protein product: CASSLSGGRLSYNE. The entire CDR3 protein is CASSLSGGRLSYNEQFF.

For this clone: The read falls 3 residues short of the CDR3 end, and the missing part is taken from the germline J gene. This rearrangement joins TRBV7-9 to TRBJ2-7; the D gene is possibly TRBD2 (5 bases). The CDR3 spans 14 residues. Trimming took 0 bases from V and 2 from J, leaving 8 bases between them. The germline V gene has CDR1 SEHNR and CDR2 FQNEAQ (reference sequence). The CDR3 DNA, read in part, is TGTGCCAGCAGCTTAGCACTAGTCCCCTACGAG. It encodes CASSLALVPYE. The whole CDR3 protein reads CASSLALVPYEQYF.

To note about this clone: The read finishes 3 residues shy of the CDR3 end, and the germline J gene is used to complete it. The chain uses TRBV2 and TRBJ2-7; 16 bases match TRBD2. The V and J ends lost 8 bases and 5 bases, in that order; junction bases with no gene match: 9. The germline V gene encodes CDR1 SNHLY and CDR2 FYNNEI. This CDR3 is built from 16 residues. CDR3 DNA (partial): TGTGCCAGCTCCGGGACTAGCGGGAGGGCCCACGACGAG. Its protein product is CASSGTSGRAHDE. The complete CDR3 protein is CASSGTSGRAHDEQYF.

About this clone: The CDR3 end falls 3 residues outside the read, so it is completed with the germline J gene. The chain employs TRBV20-1 and TRBJ2-1; the D gene is possibly TRBD1 (6 bases). The CDR3 sequence is 18 residues long. Germline V CDR1 and CDR2: DFQATT, SNEGSKA (reference sequence). V lost 1 base, J lost 0 bases, and 19 bases lay in between. This CDR3 reads CSARALQSGTTSYNEQFF. The CDR3 bases that were read are TGCAGTGCTAGAGCGTTGCAGTCCGGGACAACCTCCTACAATGAG.

About this clone: The missing CDR3 end, 3 residues past where the read stops, is filled in from the germline J gene. The chain combines TRBV5-4 with TRBJ2-3, with D possibly being TRBD2 (6 bases). There are 13 residues in the CDR3. The germline gives CDR1 SGHNT, CDR2 YYREEE (reference sequence). Trimming removed 5 bases from V and 2 bases from J, with 9 bases in between. The sequenced CDR3 bases are TGTGCCAGCAGAGGCGGGGCCACAGATACG. As protein: CASRGGATDT. The complete CDR3 reads CASRGGATDTQYF. The full variable domain, completed using reference TRBV5-4 and TRBJ2-3, is ETGVTQSPTHLIKTRGQQVTLRCSSQSGHNTVSWYQQALGQGPQFIFQYYREEENGRGNFPPRFSGLQFPNYSSELNVNALELDDSALYLCASRGGATDTQYFGPGTRLTVL.

As regards this clone: The CDR3 extends 3 residues past the end of the read, so its final part is completed from the germline J gene. The chain joins TRBV5-1 to TRBJ2-7; D unclear. This CDR3 is built from 13 residues. The ends were cut back, 4 bases at V and 0 bases at J, with 8 bases in the middle. Per germline, CDR1 SGHRS and CDR2 YFSETQ. CDR3 bases read: TGCGCCAGCAGCGAGAAAGCCTCCTACGAG. Its translation is CASSEKASYE. The entire CDR3 reads CASSEKASYEQYF.

Regarding this clone: From the germline J gene comes the end of the CDR3, since the read stops 3 residues before it. J is TRBJ2-7 and V is TRBV5-1; TRBD2 might be the D (6 bases). V lost 0 bases, J lost 1 base, and 17 bases lay in between. The CDR3 spans 17 residues. CDR1 and CDR2 (germline): SGHRS, YFSETQ. The CDR3 DNA, read in part, is TGCGCCAGCAGCTTGGGAGGCGGGATTCGCTCGTCCTACGAG. It is translated as CASSLGGGIRSSYE. The CDR3 in its entirety is CASSLGGGIRSSYEQYF.

Details on this clone: Read data end 3 residues before the CDR3 end; the end is taken from the germline J gene. The chain couples TRBV25-1 to TRBJ2-5; TRBD1 matches at 7 bases. V dropped 2 bases and J dropped 7; count of bases not matched to a gene: 16. CDR3 length: 17 residues. The V gene's germline CDR1 is MGHDK and CDR2 SYGVNS. The covered CDR3 bases are TGTGCCAGCAGTGAACCCCGTTTAACAGCGAGACAGGGGACC. Translated: CASSEPRLTARQGT. The full CDR3 protein reads CASSEPRLTARQGTQYF.

The sequenced part of the CDR3 DNA is TGCGCCAGCAGCCAATATTGGAAGTCGCGGGTCCTTAATGATGAG. Amino acid sequence: CASSQYWKSRVLNDE. The complete CDR3 reads CASSQYWKSRVLNDEQFF. This chain connects TRBV4-1 to TRBJ2-1; TRBD2 is a possible D gene (5 bases). Coverage ceases 3 residues before the CDR3 finishes, and the germline J gene fills in the end. Germline V gives CDR1 MGHRA, CDR2 YSYEKL. The CDR3 has 18 residues. V was cut by 2 bases and J by 8 bases, with 25 bases left in between.

On this clone itself: The read finishes 3 residues shy of the CDR3 end, and the germline J gene is used to complete it. This chain connects TRBV19 to TRBJ1-1; TRBD1 might be the D (5 bases). Germline CDR1 and CDR2: LNHDA and SQIVND (reference sequence). There are 13 residues in the CDR3. The germline V and J ends were trimmed by 4 bases and 2 bases, with 8 bases remaining between them. The CDR3 DNA, read in part, is TGTGCCAGTAGTAATAGGGGAAACACTGAA. It specifies CASSNRGNTE. The whole CDR3 reads CASSNRGNTEAFF.

To note about this clone: The read terminates 3 residues ahead of where the CDR3 ends, so the germline J gene completes it. The rearrangement uses TRBV9 and TRBJ2-2; TRBD1 aligns across 11 bases. Germline lookup yields CDR1 SGDLS and CDR2 YYNGEE. The junction had 6 bases not matched to a gene; V was cut back by 5 bases and J by 6 bases. The CDR3 has 15 residues. CDR3 bases read: TGTGCCAGCAGTACGGACAGGGGGCTCTCCGGGGAG. Encoded protein: CASSTDRGLSGE. The full CDR3 reads CASSTDRGLSGELFF.

On this clone: The sequenced fragment ends 3 residues before the CDR3 boundary, so the rest is inferred from the germline J gene. The chain has TRBV28 and TRBJ2-4, with 8 bases fitting TRBD2. Germline V gene sequence: CDR1 MDHEN, CDR2 SYDVKM. V dropped 6 bases and J dropped 3; count of bases not matched to a gene: 4. CDR3 length: 14 amino acids. Partial CDR3 DNA: TGTGCCAGCAGCCCGGGGGGGGTCAAAAACATT. Protein product: CASSPGGVKNI. The full CDR3 sequence reads CASSPGGVKNIQYF.

For this clone: The CDR3 end lies 3 residues beyond the end of the read and is filled in from the germline J gene. J is TRBJ2-3 and V is TRBV2; D might be TRBD1 (5 bases). This CDR3 region has 13 residues. Germline loops: CDR1 SNHLY, CDR2 FYNNEI. The covered CDR3 bases are TGTGCCAGCCTTGGACACAACCAAGAGACG. As protein: CASLGHNQET. The whole CDR3 protein reads CASLGHNQETQYF.

As for this clone: Coverage ceases 3 residues before the CDR3 finishes, and the germline J gene fills in the end. The chain uses TRBV10-3 and TRBJ2-1; D perhaps matches TRBD2 (6 bases). The germline V gene encodes CDR1 ENHRY and CDR2 SYGVKD. The CDR3 extends over 17 amino acids. Trimming removed 7 bases at V and 0 bases at J, with 19 bases between. CDR3 DNA (partial): TGTGCCATCAAGGATCCTGCTAGCGTCGGCTCCTACAATGAG. The encoded protein is CAIKDPASVGSYNE. The complete CDR3 reads CAIKDPASVGSYNEQFF.

Points on this clone: The read terminates 3 residues ahead of where the CDR3 ends, so the germline J gene completes it. This specimen includes other DNA sequences encoding the same CDR3. This chain uses TRBV5-1 with TRBJ1-1; D is ambiguous. In germline, CDR1 is SGHRS, CDR2 YFSETQ. The CDR3 consists of 13 residues. Trimming removed 0 bases from V and 1 base from J, with 4 bases in between. The CDR3 DNA, read in part, is TGCGCCAGCAGCTTGGGAGGGAACACTGAA. Translating it yields CASSLGGNTE. The whole CDR3 sequence reads CASSLGGNTEAFF.

A note on this clone: The CDR3 end lies 3 residues beyond the end of the read and is filled in from the germline J gene. The chain employs TRBV5-1 and TRBJ1-1; possible D gene TRBD1, 5 bases. This CDR3 has 14 residues. V lost 2 bases, J lost 1 base, and 9 bases lay in between. The germline gives CDR1 SGHRS, CDR2 YFSETQ. The sequenced part of the CDR3 DNA is TGCGCCAGCAGCTTCCCCGACAGGAACACTGAA. This encodes CASSFPDRNTE. The entire CDR3 protein reads CASSFPDRNTEAFF. The full variable domain, in which reference TRBV5-1 and TRBJ1-1 provide the parts outside the CDR3, is KAGVTQTPRYLIKTRGQQVTLSCSPISGHRSVSWYQQTPGQGLQFLFEYFSETQRNKGNFPGRFSGRQFSNSRSEMNVSTLELGDSALYLCASSFPDRNTEAFFGQGTRLTVV.

With respect to this clone: The read ends 3 residues shy of where the CDR3 ends; the end is completed using the germline J gene. V and J are TRBV20-1 and TRBJ2-3, with TRBD2 as a possible D gene (6 bases). The CDR3 runs 13 residues. Germline CDR1 DFQATT, CDR2 SNEGSKA (reference sequence). CDR3 DNA (partial): TGCAGTGCTTTATACCGAGCGGAGGGCACG. Protein sequence: CSALYRAEGT. The whole CDR3 region reads CSALYRAEGTQYF.

Notes on this clone: Sequencing ends 3 residues short of the CDR3 end; the germline J gene provides the rest. The genes are TRBV6-2 or TRBV6-3 and TRBJ2-1; 8 nucleotides align to TRBD2. This CDR3 comprises 15 residues. The V and J ends lost 5 bases and 4 bases, in that order; junction bases with no gene match: 7. Germline V CDR1 and CDR2: MNHEY, SVGEGT. Incomplete CDR3 DNA: TGTGCCAGCAGTCTGAGCGGGAGTGGATACAATGAG. Amino acids: CASSLSGSGYNE. The whole CDR3 reads CASSLSGSGYNEQFF.

Notes on this clone: The read finishes 3 residues shy of the CDR3 end, and the germline J gene is used to complete it. This chain links TRBV6-2 or TRBV6-3 with TRBJ1-5; D gene uncertain. The CDR3 has 15 amino acids. The germline V gene encodes CDR1 MNHEY and CDR2 SVGEGT. The germline V and J ends were trimmed by 4 bases and 3 bases, with 13 bases remaining between them. CDR3 DNA, as far as it was read: TGTGCCAGCAGTTTCGACACTCCAGTCAATCAGCCC. The encoded protein is CASSFDTPVNQP. The complete CDR3 sequence is CASSFDTPVNQPQHF.

In regard to this clone: The read ends 3 residues shy of where the CDR3 ends; the end is completed using the germline J gene. The chain links TRBV29-1 to TRBJ2-2; D gene unclear. The CDR3 has 14 amino acids. Trimming took off 4 bases at V and 2 bases at J, with 11 bases between the two ends. Germline V gives CDR1 SQVTM, CDR2 ANQGSEA. The CDR3 protein is CSVVGYYNTGELFF. The sequenced part of the CDR3 DNA is TGCAGCGTTGTCGGCTACTACAACACCGGGGAG.

Worth noting for this clone: The CDR3 end falls 3 residues outside the read, so it is completed with the germline J gene. V usage is TRBV7-9 and J usage is TRBJ2-3; D may be TRBD1 (6 bases). Germline lookup yields CDR1 SEHNR and CDR2 FQNEAQ (reference sequence). CDR3 size: 14 residues. The CDR3 DNA, read in part, is TGTGCCAGCAGCCCTGGACAGTCCCAAGAGACG. Translation gives CASSPGQSQET. The entire CDR3 is CASSPGQSQETQYF.